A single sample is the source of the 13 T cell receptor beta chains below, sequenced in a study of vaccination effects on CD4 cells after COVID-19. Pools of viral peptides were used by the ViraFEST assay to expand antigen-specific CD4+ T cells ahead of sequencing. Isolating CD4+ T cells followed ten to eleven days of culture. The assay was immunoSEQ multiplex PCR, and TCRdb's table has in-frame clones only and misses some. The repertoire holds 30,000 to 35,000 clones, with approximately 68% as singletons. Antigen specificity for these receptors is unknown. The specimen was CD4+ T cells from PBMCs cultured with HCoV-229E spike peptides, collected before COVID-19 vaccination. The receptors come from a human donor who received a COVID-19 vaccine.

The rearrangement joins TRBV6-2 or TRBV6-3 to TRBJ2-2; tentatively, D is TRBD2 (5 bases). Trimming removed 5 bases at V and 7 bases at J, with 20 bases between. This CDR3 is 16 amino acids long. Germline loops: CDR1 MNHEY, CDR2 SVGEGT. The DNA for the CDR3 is TGTGCCAGCAGTCGAGGACGGAGGACCGGTTTCGGGGAGCTGTTTTTT. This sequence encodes CASSRGRRTGFGELFF.

CDR3 coding DNA: TGTGCCAGCAGCTTAGCCCCAGGATTTAATTCACCCCTCCACTTT. Amino acids: CASSLAPGFNSPLHF. This rearrangement joins TRBV11-2 to TRBJ1-6; no clear D. Trimming took off 1 base at V and 6 bases at J, with 10 bases between the two ends. The CDR3 has 15 amino acids. Germline CDR1 and CDR2: SGHAT and FQNNGV. Filled out from reference TRBV11-2 and TRBJ1-6, the complete variable domain reads EAGVAQSPRYKIIEKRQSVAFWCNPISGHATLYWYQQILGQGPKLLIQFQNNGVVDDSQLPKDRFSAERLKGVDSTLKIQPAKLEDSAVYLCASSLAPGFNSPLHFGNGTRLTVT.

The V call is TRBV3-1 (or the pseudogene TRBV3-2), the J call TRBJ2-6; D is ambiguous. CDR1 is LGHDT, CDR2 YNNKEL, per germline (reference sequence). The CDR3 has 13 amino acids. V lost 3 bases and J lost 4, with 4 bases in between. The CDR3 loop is CASSQGGANVLTF. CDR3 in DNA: TGTGCCAGCAGCCAGGGCGGGGCCAACGTCCTGACTTTC.

The CDR3 bases are TGTGCCAGCACGACCGCCGGGGCTGGCTACACCTTC. Its protein product is CASTTAGAGYTF. The rearrangement links TRBV6-5 to TRBJ1-2, with D perhaps TRBD1 (5 bases). The germline V gene encodes CDR1 MNHEY and CDR2 SVGAGI. This CDR3 has 12 residues. With 7 bases removed from V and 7 bases from J, the gap between germline ends came to 13 bases.

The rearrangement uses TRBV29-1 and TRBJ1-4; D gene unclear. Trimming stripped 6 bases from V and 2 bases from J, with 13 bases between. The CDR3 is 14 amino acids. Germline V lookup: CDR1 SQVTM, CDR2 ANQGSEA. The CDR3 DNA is TGCAGCGTGGAGCTAGCCCGTACTAATGAAAAACTGTTTTTT. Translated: CSVELARTNEKLFF.

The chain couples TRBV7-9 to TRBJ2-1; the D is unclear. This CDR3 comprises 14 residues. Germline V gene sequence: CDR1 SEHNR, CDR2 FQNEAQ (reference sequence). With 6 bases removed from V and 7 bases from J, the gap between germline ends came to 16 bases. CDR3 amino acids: CASRLNGRPNEQFF. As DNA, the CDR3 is TGTGCCAGCAGATTAAACGGACGGCCAAATGAGCAGTTCTTC. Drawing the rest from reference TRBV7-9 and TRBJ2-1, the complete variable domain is DTGVSQNPRHKITKRGQNVTFRCDPISEHNRLYWYRQTLGQGPEFLTYFQNEAQLEKSRLLSDRFSAERPKGSFSTLEIQRTEQGDSAMYLCASRLNGRPNEQFFGPGTRLTVL.

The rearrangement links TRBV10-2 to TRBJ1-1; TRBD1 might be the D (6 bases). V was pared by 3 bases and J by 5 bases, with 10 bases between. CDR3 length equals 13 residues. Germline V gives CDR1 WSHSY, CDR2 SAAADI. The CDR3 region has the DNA TGCGCCAGCAGTGACAGGGGTCGGACTGAAGCTTTCTTT. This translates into CASSDRGRTEAFF.

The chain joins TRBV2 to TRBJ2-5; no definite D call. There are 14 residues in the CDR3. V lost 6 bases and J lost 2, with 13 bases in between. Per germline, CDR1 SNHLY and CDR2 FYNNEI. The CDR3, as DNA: TGTGCCAGCAGCCCAAATCCCCCGCAAGAGACCCAGTACTTC. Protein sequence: CASSPNPPQETQYF.

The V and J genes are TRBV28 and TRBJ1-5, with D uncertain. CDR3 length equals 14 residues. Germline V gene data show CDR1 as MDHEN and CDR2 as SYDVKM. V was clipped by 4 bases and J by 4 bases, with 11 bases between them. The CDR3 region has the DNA TGTGCCAGCAGTTCTGTAAGCTCGAATCAGCCCCAGCATTTT. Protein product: CASSSVSSNQPQHF.

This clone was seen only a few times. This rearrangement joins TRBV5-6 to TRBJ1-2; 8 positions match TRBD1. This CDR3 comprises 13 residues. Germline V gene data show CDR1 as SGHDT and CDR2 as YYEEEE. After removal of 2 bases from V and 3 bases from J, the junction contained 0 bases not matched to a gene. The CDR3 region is CASSLQGDYGYTF. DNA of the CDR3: TGTGCCAGCAGCTTACAGGGGGACTATGGCTACACCTTC.

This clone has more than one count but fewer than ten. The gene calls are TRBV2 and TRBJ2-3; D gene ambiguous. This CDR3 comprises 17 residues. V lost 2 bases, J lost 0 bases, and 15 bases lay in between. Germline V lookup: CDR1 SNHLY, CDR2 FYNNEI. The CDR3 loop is CASSERRLDVSTDTQYF. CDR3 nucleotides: TGTGCCAGCAGTGAAAGAAGACTCGACGTTAGCACAGATACGCAGTATTTT. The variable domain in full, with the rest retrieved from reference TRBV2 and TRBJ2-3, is EPEVTQTPSHQVTQMGQEVILRCVPISNHLYFYWYRQILGQKVEFLVSFYNNEISEKSEIFDDQFSVERPDGSNFTLKIRSTKLEDSAMYFCASSERRLDVSTDTQYFGPGTRLTVL.

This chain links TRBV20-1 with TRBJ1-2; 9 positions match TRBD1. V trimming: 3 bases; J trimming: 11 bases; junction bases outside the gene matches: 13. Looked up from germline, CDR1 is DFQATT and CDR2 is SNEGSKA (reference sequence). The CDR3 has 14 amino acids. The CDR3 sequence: CSASQPGQGLFYTF. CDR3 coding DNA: TGCAGTGCTAGTCAACCGGGACAGGGATTATTTTACACCTTC.

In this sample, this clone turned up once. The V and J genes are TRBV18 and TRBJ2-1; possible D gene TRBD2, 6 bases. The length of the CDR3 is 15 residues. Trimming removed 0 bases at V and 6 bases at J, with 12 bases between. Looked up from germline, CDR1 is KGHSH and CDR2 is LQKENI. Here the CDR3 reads CASSPPASVFNEQFF. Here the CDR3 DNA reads TGTGCCAGCTCACCACCGGCTAGCGTATTCAATGAGCAGTTCTTC.